The text below deals with one TCR beta chain. Relapse was seen in all patients after autologous stem cell transplantation, and brentuximab vedotin exposure was variable. The CDR3 totals 17 residues. Trimming left V 1 base short and J 4 bases short, with 21 bases between. Germline loops: CDR1 SGHDT, CDR2 YYEEEE. These data belong to a study of PD-1 blockade in classical Hodgkin lymphoma. Turning to the study itself: Patients were administered nivolumab (3 mg/kg intravenously) every 2 weeks.

Sequenced by immunoSEQ multiplex PCR; TCRdb stores in-frame clones only, minus some. The profile covers about 15,000 clones, with 75% to 90% appearing a single time and over 30% taken by the ten largest. The chain combines TRBV5-6 with TRBJ2-7; the D gene is possibly TRBD2 (6 bases). This TCR was recovered from a human donor with classical Hodgkin lymphoma. Sequenced here: peripheral blood mononuclear cells (PBMCs), sampled before the second cycle of nivolumab. CDR3 in DNA: TGTGCCAGCAGCTTGTCTATTCGTTGGGACGGGGGATACGAGCAGTACTTC. It specifies CASSLSIRWDGGYEQYF.